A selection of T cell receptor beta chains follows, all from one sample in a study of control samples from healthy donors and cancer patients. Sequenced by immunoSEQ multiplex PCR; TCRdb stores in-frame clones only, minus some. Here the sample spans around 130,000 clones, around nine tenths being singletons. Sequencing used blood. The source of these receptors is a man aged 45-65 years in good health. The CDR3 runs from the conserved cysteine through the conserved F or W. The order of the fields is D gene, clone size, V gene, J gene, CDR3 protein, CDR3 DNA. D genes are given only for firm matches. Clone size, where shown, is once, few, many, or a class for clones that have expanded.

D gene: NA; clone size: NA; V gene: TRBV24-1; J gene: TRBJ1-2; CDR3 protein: CATHLKEFELNYGYTF; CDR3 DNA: TGTGCCACCCACCTTAAGGAGTTCGAGCTAAACTATGGCTACACCTTC
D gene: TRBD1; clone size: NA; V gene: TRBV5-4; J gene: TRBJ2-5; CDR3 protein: CASSLTGQGMGETQYF; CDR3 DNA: TGTGCCAGCAGCCTAACGGGACAGGGAATGGGAGAGACCCAGTACTTC
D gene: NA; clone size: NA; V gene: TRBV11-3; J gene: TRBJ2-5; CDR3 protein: CASSLGVVQPGQETQYF; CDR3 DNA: TGTGCCAGCAGCTTAGGAGTAGTACAGCCAGGACAAGAGACCCAGTACTTC
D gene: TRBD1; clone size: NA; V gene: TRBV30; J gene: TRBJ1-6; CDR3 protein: CAWRQGNNSPLHF; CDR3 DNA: TGTGCCTGGAGACAGGGGAACAATTCACCCCTCCACTTT
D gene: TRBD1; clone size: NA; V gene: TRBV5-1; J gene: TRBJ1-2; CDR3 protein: CASSSQGANGYTF; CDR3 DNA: TGCGCCAGCAGCTCGCAGGGGGCCAATGGCTACACCTTC
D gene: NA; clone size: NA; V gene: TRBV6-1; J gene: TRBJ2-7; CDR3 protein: CASSDYLGQREQYF; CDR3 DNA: TGTGCCAGCAGTGATTATCTAGGACAGAGAGAGCAGTACTTC
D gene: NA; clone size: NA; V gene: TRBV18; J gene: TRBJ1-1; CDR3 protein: CASSPPGKNTEAFF; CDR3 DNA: TGTGCCAGCTCACCACCGGGAAAGAACACTGAAGCTTTCTTT
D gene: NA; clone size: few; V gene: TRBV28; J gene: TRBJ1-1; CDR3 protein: CASSLRPNTEAFF; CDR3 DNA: TGTGCCAGCAGTTTACGGCCTAACACTGAAGCTTTCTTT
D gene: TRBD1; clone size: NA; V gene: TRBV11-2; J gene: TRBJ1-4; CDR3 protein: CASSLAGQAAGEKLFF; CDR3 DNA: TGTGCCAGCAGCTTAGCCGGACAGGCTGCGGGTGAAAAACTGTTTTTT
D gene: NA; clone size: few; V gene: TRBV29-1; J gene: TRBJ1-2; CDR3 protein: CSVELFIYGYTF; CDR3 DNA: TGCAGCGTTGAACTGTTTATCTATGGCTACACCTTC
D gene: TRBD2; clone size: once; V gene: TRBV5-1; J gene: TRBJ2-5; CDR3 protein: CASSPIISGGAEKTQYF; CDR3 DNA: TGCGCCAGCAGCCCCATAATTAGCGGGGGGGCCGAAAAGACCCAGTACTTC
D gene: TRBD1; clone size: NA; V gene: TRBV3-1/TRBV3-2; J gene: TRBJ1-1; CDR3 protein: CASSQGQGAFTEAFF; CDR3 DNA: TGTGCCAGCAGCCAAGGGCAGGGGGCATTCACTGAAGCTTTCTTT
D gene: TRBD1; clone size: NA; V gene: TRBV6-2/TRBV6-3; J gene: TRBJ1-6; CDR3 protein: CASSTGGQGSLAPLHF; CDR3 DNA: TGTGCCAGCAGTACGGGAGGACAGGGGAGTTTAGCACCCCTCCACTTT
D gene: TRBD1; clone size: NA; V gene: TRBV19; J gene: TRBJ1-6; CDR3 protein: CASSPTGVGNSPLHF; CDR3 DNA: TGTGCCAGTAGTCCGACAGGGGTGGGTAATTCACCCCTCCACTTT
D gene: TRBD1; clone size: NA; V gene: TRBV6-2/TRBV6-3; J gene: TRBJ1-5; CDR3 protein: CASSYGDRDKSNQPQHF; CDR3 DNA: TGTGCCAGCAGTTACGGAGACAGGGATAAAAGCAATCAGCCCCAGCATTTT
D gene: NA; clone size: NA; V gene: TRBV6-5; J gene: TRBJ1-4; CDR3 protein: CASSYGGLGEKLFF; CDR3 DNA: TGTGCCAGCAGTTACGGGGGCCTCGGGGAAAAACTGTTTTTT
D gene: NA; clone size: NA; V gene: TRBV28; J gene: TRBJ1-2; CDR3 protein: CASSSGTLLLVGYTF; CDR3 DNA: TGTGCCAGCAGTTCGGGAACCCTCCTATTGGTGGGCTACACCTTC
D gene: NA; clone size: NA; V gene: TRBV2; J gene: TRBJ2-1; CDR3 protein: CATRGRIYNEQFF; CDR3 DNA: TGTGCCACGCGGGGCAGAATTTACAATGAGCAGTTCTTC
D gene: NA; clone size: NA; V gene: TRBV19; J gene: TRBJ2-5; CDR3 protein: CASSTARETQYF; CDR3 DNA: TGTGCCAGTAGTACCGCAAGGGAAACCCAGTACTTC
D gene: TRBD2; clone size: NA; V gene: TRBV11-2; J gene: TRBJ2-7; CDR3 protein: CASSLHPTSGGFYEQYF; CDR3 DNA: TGTGCCAGCAGCCTGCACCCTACTAGCGGGGGGTTCTACGAGCAGTACTTC
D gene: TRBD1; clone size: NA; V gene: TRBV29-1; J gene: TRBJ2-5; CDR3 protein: CSVYRTGLGETQYF; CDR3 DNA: TGCAGCGTCTACCGGACAGGACTGGGAGAGACCCAGTACTTC
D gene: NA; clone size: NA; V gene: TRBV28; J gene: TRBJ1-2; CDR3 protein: CASSSFTGKYGYTF; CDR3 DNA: TGTGCCAGCAGTTCATTTACAGGAAAGTATGGCTACACCTTC
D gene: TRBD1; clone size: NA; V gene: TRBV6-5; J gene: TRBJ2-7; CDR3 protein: CASSYSHRGLNEQYF; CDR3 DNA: TGTGCCAGCAGTTACTCCCACAGGGGGCTCAACGAGCAGTACTTC
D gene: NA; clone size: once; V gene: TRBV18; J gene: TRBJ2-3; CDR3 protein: CASSPSTDTQYF; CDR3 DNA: TGTGCCAGCTCACCCTCCACAGATACGCAGTATTTT
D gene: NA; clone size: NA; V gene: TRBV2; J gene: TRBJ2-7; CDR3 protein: CARGPSGAYEQYF; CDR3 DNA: TGTGCCAGAGGCCCCAGCGGAGCCTACGAGCAGTACTTC
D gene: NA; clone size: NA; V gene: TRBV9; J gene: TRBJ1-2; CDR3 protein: CASSATGYGYTF; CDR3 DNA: TGTGCCAGCAGCGCTACAGGCTATGGCTACACCTTC
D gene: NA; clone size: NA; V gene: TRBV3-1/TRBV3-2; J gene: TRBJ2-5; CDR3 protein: CASSQGLTQYF; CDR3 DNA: TGTGCCAGCAGCCAGGGTTTGACCCAGTACTTC
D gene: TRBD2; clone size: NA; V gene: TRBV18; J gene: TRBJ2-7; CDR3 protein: CASSPRTSVTYEQYF; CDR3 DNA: TGTGCCAGCTCACCAAGGACTAGCGTCACCTACGAGCAGTACTTC
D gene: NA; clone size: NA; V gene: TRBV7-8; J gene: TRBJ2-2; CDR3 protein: CASSPGKTNTGELFF; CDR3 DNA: TGTGCCAGCAGCCCAGGGAAAACGAACACCGGGGAGCTGTTTTTT